This record covers a single T cell receptor beta chain. This CDR3 is built from 17 residues. V shed 5 bases and J shed 0 bases, with 19 bases lying between them. Germline V gives CDR1 SEHNR, CDR2 FQNEAQ (reference sequence). These data come from a study of blood T cell repertoires in COVID-19. Generated by immunoSEQ multiplex PCR, the TCRdb table keeps only in-frame clones and is missing some. The sample carries around 170,000 clones, around 80% recorded once. The sequenced sample was PBMCs or T cells enriched from blood (not recorded which). This rearrangement joins TRBV7-9 to TRBJ1-2, with unresolved D. This sequence originates from a man aged 50 to 59 who had recovered from COVID-19. CDR3 nucleotide sequence: TGTGCCAGCAGCCCGATAACGGGTTCTCAGACTAACTATGGCTACACCTTC. Translating it yields CASSPITGSQTNYGYTF.